This passage covers 24 T cell receptor beta chains from one sample sequenced in a study of shared clonotypes between healthy human individuals. Data came from immunoSEQ multiplex PCR; TCRdb stores just in-frame clones and leaves some out. The sample comprises 2 million to 2.5 million clones, approximately 94% of which are singletons, and about 1.1% rests with the top ten. Only CD45RO-negative cells positively selected for CCR7 counted as naive CD8 cells, so terminally differentiated effector memory CD45RA+ cells were excluded. Sequenced input: naive CD8+ T cells sorted from blood. All receptors come from a man aged 18 to 30 in good health.

The chain is built from TRBV19 and TRBJ2-7, with D possibly TRBD2 on 6 matching bases. V dropped 3 bases and J dropped 2 bases, with 14 bases sitting between them. CDR1 is LNHDA and CDR2 is SQIVND in the germline V gene (reference sequence). There are 15 residues in the CDR3. This chain's CDR3 is CASSMSREAPYEQYF. The CDR3, as DNA: TGTGCCAGTAGTATGAGCAGGGAGGCACCCTACGAGCAGTACTTC.

This chain connects TRBV5-6 to TRBJ2-2; 10 nucleotides match TRBD2. This CDR3 has 16 residues. Germline CDR1 is SGHDT and CDR2 is YYEEEE. J lost 4 bases, V lost 2 bases, and 5 bases had no gene match. The DNA of the CDR3 is TGTGCCAGCAGCTTATCACTAGCGGGGTTCACCGGGGAGCTGTTTTTT. This sequence encodes CASSLSLAGFTGELFF.

J is TRBJ2-7 and V is TRBV4-1; D is perhaps TRBD1 (7 bases). The CDR3 spans 14 residues. CDR1 is MGHRA and CDR2 is YSYEKL in the germline V gene. V was pared by 5 bases and J by 2 bases, with 13 bases between. CDR3: CASSSRGAPYEQYF. The CDR3 coding sequence is TGCGCCAGCAGCTCCAGGGGGGCTCCCTACGAGCAGTACTTC.

The chain links TRBV29-1 to TRBJ2-3, with D unclear. Germline V gene data show CDR1 as SQVTM and CDR2 as ANQGSEA. Trimming shortened V by 4 bases and J by 0 bases, and 8 bases separated the two germline ends. This CDR3 spans 13 amino acids. Here the CDR3 DNA reads TGCAGCGTTGTAAGTGTGAGCACAGATACGCAGTATTTT. Protein: CSVVSVSTDTQYF.

The chain's CDR3 is CASSVDEGANSPLHF. In nucleotides, the CDR3 is TGTGCCAGCAGCGTAGATGAGGGGGCCAATTCACCCCTCCACTTT. The chain joins TRBV9 to TRBJ1-6; 7 bases line up with TRBD1. The CDR3 extends over 15 amino acids. Trimming at V came to 0 bases and at J to 7 bases, leaving 4 bases not matched to a gene. Germline values: CDR1 SGDLS, CDR2 YYNGEE. Looking up the rest from reference TRBV9 and TRBJ1-6 gives the full variable domain: DSGVTQTPKHLITATGQRVTLRCSPRSGDLSVYWYQQSLDQGLQFLIQYYNGEERAKGNILERFSAQQFPDLHSELNLSSLELGDSALYFCASSVDEGANSPLHFGNGTRLTVT.

The chain recombines TRBV28 with TRBJ2-2, with D maybe TRBD1 (5 bases). The CDR3 extends over 14 amino acids. Germline V gene sequence: CDR1 MDHEN, CDR2 SYDVKM. V dropped 6 bases and J dropped 0 bases, with 8 bases sitting between them. CDR3 loop: CASRTDTNTGELFF. The CDR3 region has the DNA TGTGCCAGCAGGACAGATACGAACACCGGGGAGCTGTTTTTT.

The J gene is TRBJ1-2, the V gene TRBV4-3; D is perhaps TRBD1 (6 bases). V dropped 0 bases and J dropped 4 bases, with 12 bases sitting between them. The CDR3 contains 15 residues. Germline V gives CDR1 LGHNA, CDR2 YSLEER. The CDR3 coding sequence is TGCGCCAGCAGCCAAGAATTGGGACACTCCTATGGCTACACCTTC. Amino acid sequence: CASSQELGHSYGYTF.

The chain is built from TRBV9 and TRBJ2-3; 10 bases align to TRBD2. The CDR3 has 13 amino acids. Germline CDR1 and CDR2: SGDLS and YYNGEE. The V segment lost 8 bases and the J segment 6 bases; nucleotides outside the gene matches: 6. The CDR3 sequence is CASTPSGGDTQYF. The CDR3 coding sequence is TGTGCCAGTACCCCTAGCGGGGGTGATACGCAGTATTTT.

The genes are TRBV10-3 and TRBJ1-3; D not resolved. CDR1 ENHRY and CDR2 SYGVKD come from the germline V gene. V gave up 9 bases and J gave up 3 bases, with 6 bases separating them. The CDR3 is made up of 11 amino acids. CDR3 bases: TGTGCCATTCGTGATGGAAACACCATATATTTT. Translated, it gives CAIRDGNTIYF.

The chain is built from TRBV19 and TRBJ2-7; D might be TRBD1 or TRBD2, each matching 5 bases. Germline V gives CDR1 LNHDA, CDR2 SQIVND (reference sequence). This CDR3 is 14 amino acids long. V was pared by 6 bases and J by 5 bases, with 17 bases between. As DNA, the CDR3 is TGTGCCAGTAGAAGTTGGGGGAACTTGGACGAGCAGTACTTC. This gives the protein CASRSWGNLDEQYF.

The rearrangement joins TRBV4-1 to TRBJ1-6, with 7 bases matching TRBD1. Germline loops: CDR1 MGHRA, CDR2 YSYEKL. The J segment lost 3 bases and the V segment lost 3 bases, leaving 5 bases of the junction unmatched. The CDR3 is 16 residues long. Here the CDR3 reads CASSQRDSVYNSPLHF. For the CDR3, the DNA is TGCGCCAGCAGCCAGCGGGACAGCGTCTATAATTCACCCCTCCACTTT.

The rearrangement uses TRBV5-6 and TRBJ2-7, with TRBD2 matching 11 bases. The CDR3 length is 18 residues. The V gene end was trimmed by 0 bases and the J gene end by 0 bases; junction bases not matched to a gene: 8. Germline V gene data show CDR1 as SGHDT and CDR2 as YYEEEE. Here the CDR3 reads CASSLGLAGTGFSYEQYF. The CDR3 DNA reads as TGTGCCAGCAGCTTGGGACTAGCGGGGACGGGATTCTCCTACGAGCAGTACTTC.

The J gene is TRBJ2-7, the V gene TRBV4-1; TRBD2 matches 10 bases. The CDR3 length is 14 residues. Trimming removed 3 bases from V and 7 bases from J; junction bases left unmatched: 6. Germline CDR1 is MGHRA and CDR2 is YSYEKL. The CDR3 coding sequence is TGCGCCAGCAGCCAGTTGGGACTAGCGCGTGAGCAGTACTTC. This codes for CASSQLGLAREQYF.

As for this clone: The sample contains more than one DNA sequence encoding this CDR3. This chain's CDR3 is CASSVGINTEAFF. CDR3 DNA sequence: TGTGCCAGCAGCGTTGGAATTAACACTGAAGCTTTCTTT. The rearrangement uses TRBV9 and TRBJ1-1; D call uncertain. CDR1 and CDR2 from the germline V gene are SGDLS and YYNGEE. This CDR3 spans 13 amino acids. Deletions cut 2 bases from V and 2 bases from J, with 7 bases between.

This clone has a single count. In nucleotides, the CDR3 is TGTGCCTCCTCTCCCGGGGGTGTCGACGAGCAGTACTTC. This gives the protein CASSPGGVDEQYF. V usage is TRBV6-1 and J usage is TRBJ2-7, with D perhaps TRBD2 (6 bases). V was trimmed by 11 bases and J by 5 bases, leaving 19 bases between them. CDR1 is MNHNS, CDR2 SASEGT, per germline. The CDR3 contains 13 residues.

This rearrangement joins TRBV18 to TRBJ2-1; TRBD1 matches 8 bases. The CDR3 is 15 amino acids. The junction had 3 bases not matched to a gene; V was cut back by 3 bases and J by 2 bases. The germline V gene has CDR1 KGHSH and CDR2 LQKENI. The CDR3 DNA follows: TGTGCCAGCTCACCTCCGGGACAGGCCTACAATGAGCAGTTCTTC. Its protein is CASSPPGQAYNEQFF. Combining the CDR3 with reference TRBV18 and TRBJ2-1 gives the whole variable domain NAGVMQNPRHLVRRRGQEARLRCSPMKGHSHVYWYRQLPEEGLKFMVYLQKENIIDESGMPKERFSAEFPKEGPSILRIQQVVRGDSAAYFCASSPPGQAYNEQFFGPGTRLTVL.

This chain links TRBV28 with TRBJ2-7, with unresolved D. CDR1 MDHEN and CDR2 SYDVKM come from the germline V gene. V gave up 3 bases and J gave up 4 bases, with 7 bases separating them. The CDR3 totals 12 residues. CDR3 loop: CASSFQAYEQYF. As DNA, the CDR3 is TGTGCCAGCAGTTTTCAAGCGTACGAGCAGTACTTC.

V and J are TRBV5-4 and TRBJ2-1, with D unresolved. CDR3 length equals 12 residues. The ends were cut back, 0 bases at V and 12 bases at J, with 10 bases in the middle. Germline CDR1 and CDR2: SGHNT and YYREEE (reference sequence). CDR3 loop: CASSLGGVVQFF. The CDR3 DNA sequence: TGTGCCAGCAGCTTGGGGGGTGTGGTGCAGTTCTTC.

This clone was seen just once. The V and J genes are TRBV6-5 and TRBJ2-3; perhaps D is TRBD1 or TRBD2 (6 bases each). V lost 2 bases, J lost 6 bases, and 12 bases lay in between. This CDR3 spans 14 amino acids. Per the germline V gene, CDR1 is MNHEY and CDR2 is SVGAGI. The CDR3 sequence: CASSYGGPEDTQYF. The CDR3 DNA is TGTGCCAGCAGTTACGGGGGGCCCGAGGATACGCAGTATTTT.

This clone was detected only once. V gene TRBV27 combines with J gene TRBJ2-3; the D call may be TRBD1 or TRBD2 (5 bases each). V was clipped by 1 base and J by 4 bases, with 15 bases between them. Germline values: CDR1 MNHEY, CDR2 SMNVEV (reference sequence). The length of the CDR3 is 16 residues. The CDR3 sequence is CASSLLRGLGADTQYF. The CDR3, as DNA: TGTGCCAGCAGTTTATTGAGAGGGCTGGGGGCAGATACGCAGTATTTT.

About this clone itself: Other DNA sequences in the sample encode the same CDR3. The genes are TRBV6-5 and TRBJ2-1; D might be TRBD2 (5 bases). The CDR3 totals 15 residues. The germline V gene has CDR1 MNHEY and CDR2 SVGAGI. V lost 0 bases, J lost 4 bases, and 10 bases lay in between. The DNA of the CDR3 is TGTGCCAGCAGTTACTCGTGGGGAGATTACAATGAGCAGTTCTTC. This codes for CASSYSWGDYNEQFF.

This chain uses TRBV6-5 with TRBJ2-2; D call uncertain. V was pared by 6 bases and J by 0 bases, with 5 bases between. The CDR3 sequence is 13 residues long. CDR1 MNHEY and CDR2 SVGAGI come from the germline V gene. CDR3 coding DNA: TGTGCCAGCAGGGCACCGAACACCGGGGAGCTGTTTTTT. Translation gives CASRAPNTGELFF.

V and J are TRBV9 and TRBJ2-7; 8 nucleotides agree with TRBD1. The germline CDR1 and CDR2 sequences are SGDLS and YYNGEE. V lost 4 bases and J lost 3; bases outside the gene matches: 6. The CDR3 runs to 14 residues. For the CDR3, the DNA is TGTGCCAGCAGCTCAGGGGGCGCTGGCTACGAGCAGTACTTC. It codes for CASSSGGAGYEQYF.

The chain joins TRBV14 to TRBJ2-1; no firm D call. Trimming pared 4 bases from V and 6 bases from J, leaving 10 bases between. Germline V CDR1 and CDR2: SGHDN, FVKESK. The CDR3 runs 13 residues. The CDR3 region has the DNA TGTGCCAGCAGCCCGGTCGGCCTCAATGAGCAGTTCTTC. Translation gives CASSPVGLNEQFF. The variable domain in full, completed from reference TRBV14 and TRBJ2-1, reads EAGVTQFPSHSVIEKGQTVTLRCDPISGHDNLYWYRRVMGKEIKFLLHFVKESKQDESGMPNNRFLAERTGGTYSTLKVQPAELEDSGVYFCASSPVGLNEQFFGPGTRLTVL.